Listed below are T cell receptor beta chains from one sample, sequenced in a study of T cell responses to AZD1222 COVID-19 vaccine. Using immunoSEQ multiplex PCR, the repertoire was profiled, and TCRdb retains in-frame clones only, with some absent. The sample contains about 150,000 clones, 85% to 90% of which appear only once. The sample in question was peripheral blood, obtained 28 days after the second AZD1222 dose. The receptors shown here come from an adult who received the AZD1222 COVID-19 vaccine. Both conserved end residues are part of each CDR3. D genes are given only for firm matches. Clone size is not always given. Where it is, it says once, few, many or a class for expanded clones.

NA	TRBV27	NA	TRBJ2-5	TGTGCCAGCAGCCTCCGGGGGTTACAAGAGACCCAGTACTTC	CASSLRGLQETQYF
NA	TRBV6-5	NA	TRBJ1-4	TGTGCCAGCAGTCCGGGACTTGGAAAACTGTTTTTT	CASSPGLGKLFF
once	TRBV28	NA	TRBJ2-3	TGTGCCAGCAGTCTCGATCGACACACGCAGTATTTT	CASSLDRHTQYF
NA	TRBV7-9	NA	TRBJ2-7	TGTGCCAGCAGCTTAGAAGCCCCCTACGAGCAGTACTTC	CASSLEAPYEQYF
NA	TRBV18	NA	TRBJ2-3	TGTGCCAGCTCACCAGCTAGCTGGGATACGCAGTATTTT	CASSPASWDTQYF
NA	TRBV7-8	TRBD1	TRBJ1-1	TGTGCCAGCAGCCCCGGGACAGGGGGCGGCGAGAACACTGAAGCTTTCTTT	CASSPGTGGGENTEAFF
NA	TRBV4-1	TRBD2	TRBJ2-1	TGCGCCAGCAGCCAAGCAAGCGGGAGCTATGAGCAGTTCTTC	CASSQASGSYEQFF
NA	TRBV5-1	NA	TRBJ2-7	TGCGCCAGCAGCTTGAGGCAATCCTACGAGCAGTACTTC	CASSLRQSYEQYF
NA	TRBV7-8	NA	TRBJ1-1	TGTGCCAGCAGCTCCTGGACAGAGAACACTGAAGCTTTCTTT	CASSSWTENTEAFF
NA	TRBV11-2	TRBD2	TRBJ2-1	TGTGCCAGCAGCTTAATGCTAGCGGGGGGGAATGAGCAGTTCTTC	CASSLMLAGGNEQFF
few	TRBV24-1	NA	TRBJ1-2	TGTGCCACGAGACCGGGAGACGAATATGGCTACACCTTC	CATRPGDEYGYTF
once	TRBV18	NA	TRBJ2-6	TGTGCCAGCTCACCACTTCAAGGGGCTCCTGGGGCCAACGTCCTGACTTTC	CASSPLQGAPGANVLTF
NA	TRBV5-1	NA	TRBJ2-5	TGCGCCAGCAGCTCCCAGGGGACTTCCCAAGAGACCCAGTACTTC	CASSSQGTSQETQYF
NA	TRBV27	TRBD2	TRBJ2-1	TGTGCCAGCGAAAGCACTCCGGGACTAGCGGGAGAGATGGGTGAGCAGTTCTTC	CASESTPGLAGEMGEQFF
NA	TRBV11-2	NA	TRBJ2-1	TGTGCCAGCAGCTTAGATTTCACAGGTGAGCAGTTCTTC	CASSLDFTGEQFF
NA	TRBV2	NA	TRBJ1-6	TGTGCCAGCAGCCGGGACCCCAATTCACCCCTCCACTTT	CASSRDPNSPLHF
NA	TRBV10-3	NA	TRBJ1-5	TGTGCCGTTGGACCGGGGGTCGATCAGCCCCAGCATTTT	CAVGPGVDQPQHF
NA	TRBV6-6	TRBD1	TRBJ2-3	TGTGCCAGCAGACGCGGACAGGGGGAAAGCACAGATACGCAGTATTTT	CASRRGQGESTDTQYF
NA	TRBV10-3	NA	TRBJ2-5	TGTGCCATCAGTGAGTCGACGGGTGAGGAGACCCAGTACTTC	CAISESTGEETQYF
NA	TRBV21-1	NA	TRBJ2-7	TGTGCCAGCAGAACACCGCTCCAACCCGGGACATATTACTACGAGCAGTACTTC	CASRTPLQPGTYYYEQYF
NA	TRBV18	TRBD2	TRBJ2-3	TGTGCCAGCCCCGGGAGGGTCACAGATACGCAGTATTTT	CASPGRVTDTQYF
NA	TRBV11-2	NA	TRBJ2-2	TGTGCCAGCAGCCAAATAATAGGGCCGAGGACCGGGGAGCTGTTTTTT	CASSQIIGPRTGELFF
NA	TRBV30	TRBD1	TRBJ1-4	TGTGCCTGGAGTCCGGGACAGGCGGCGGAACTGTTTTTT	CAWSPGQAAELFF
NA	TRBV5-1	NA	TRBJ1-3	TGCGCCAGCAGCTTGGAGGGGCAAAGCTCTGGAAACACCATATATTTT	CASSLEGQSSGNTIYF
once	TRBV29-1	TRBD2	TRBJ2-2	TGCAGCGTCATAATGGGACTAGCGGTAGAGAACACCGGGGAGCTGTTTTTT	CSVIMGLAVENTGELFF
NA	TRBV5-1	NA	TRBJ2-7	TGCGCCAGCAGCTTGTGGCAGACCTACGAGCAGTACTTC	CASSLWQTYEQYF
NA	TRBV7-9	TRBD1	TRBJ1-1	TGTGCCAGCAGCACGCAGGGGGAGACTGAAGCTTTCTTT	CASSTQGETEAFF
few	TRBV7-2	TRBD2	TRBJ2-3	TGTGCCAGCAGCTTAGGGCTAGCGGGGGGGCCTGCGCAGTATTTT	CASSLGLAGGPAQYF